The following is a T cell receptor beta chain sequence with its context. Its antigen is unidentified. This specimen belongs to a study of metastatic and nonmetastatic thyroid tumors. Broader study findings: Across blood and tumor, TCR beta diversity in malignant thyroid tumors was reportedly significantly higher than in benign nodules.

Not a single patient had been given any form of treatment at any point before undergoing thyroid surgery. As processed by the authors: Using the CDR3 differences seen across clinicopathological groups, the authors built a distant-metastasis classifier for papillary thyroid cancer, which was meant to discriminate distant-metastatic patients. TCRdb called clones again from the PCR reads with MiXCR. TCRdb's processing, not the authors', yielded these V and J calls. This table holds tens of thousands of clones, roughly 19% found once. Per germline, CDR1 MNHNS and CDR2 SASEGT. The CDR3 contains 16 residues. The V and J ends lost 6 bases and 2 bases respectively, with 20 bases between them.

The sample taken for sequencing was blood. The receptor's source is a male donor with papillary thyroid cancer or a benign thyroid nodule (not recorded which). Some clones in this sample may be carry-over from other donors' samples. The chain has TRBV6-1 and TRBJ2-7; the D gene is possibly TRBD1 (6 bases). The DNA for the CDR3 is TGTGCCAGCAGAGAGACCCCAACAGGGTCAGCCTACGAGCAGTACTTC. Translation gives CASRETPTGSAYEQYF.